The 22 T cell receptor beta chains reported below all come from one sample, sequenced in a study of T cell repertoires in cytomegalovirus infection. Via MiXCR, TCRdb re-called the reads, giving one row per CDR3 protein. This table has fewer than 300,000 distinct CDR3 sequences, 25% appearing once. The sample consisted of PBMCs. Source of these receptors: a human donor in good health (CMV status not recorded). Some clones in this sample may be carry-over from other donors' samples.

The V call is TRBV20-1, the J call TRBJ2-7, with 7 bases identical to TRBD1. The CDR3 has 15 residues. Losses at the gene ends were 0 bases for V and 3 bases for J; bases not matched to a gene: 8. The V gene's germline CDR1 is DFQATT and CDR2 SNEGSKA (reference sequence). CDR3 bases: TGCAGTGCTAGAGATCGAGGACAGGTTAGCTACGAGCAGTACTTC. It codes for CSARDRGQVSYEQYF.

The V and J genes are TRBV6-2 or TRBV6-3 and TRBJ1-4; D is perhaps TRBD1 (5 bases). The V end was cut by 2 bases, the J end by 6 bases, with 13 bases between. Germline V gives CDR1 MNHEY, CDR2 SVGEGT. The CDR3 runs 15 residues. CDR3 sequence: CASSYPGTEDEKLFF. The CDR3 bases are TGTGCCAGCAGTTACCCCGGGACCGAGGATGAAAAACTGTTTTTT.

The CDR3 spells CASSPLSTDTQYF. The CDR3 region has the DNA TGTGCCAGCAGCCCACTGAGCACAGATACGCAGTATTTT. The rearrangement uses TRBV7-9 and TRBJ2-3; no clear D gene. There are 13 residues in the CDR3. V was cut by 5 bases and J by 0 bases, with 6 bases left in between. CDR1 SEHNR and CDR2 FQNEAQ come from the germline V gene (reference sequence).

This clonotype has just one count. The rearrangement uses TRBV28 and TRBJ1-1; no firm D call. Germline CDR1 MDHEN, CDR2 SYDVKM. Between the trimmed V and J ends, which lost 3 bases and 4 bases, there was a span of 12 bases. The CDR3 totals 14 residues. The CDR3 is CASSFGVGSTEAFF. CDR3 in DNA: TGTGCCAGCAGTTTTGGCGTGGGAAGCACTGAAGCTTTCTTT.

This clonotype was seen at least ten times. V is TRBV7-2 and J is TRBJ2-3; 8 bases are a match to TRBD1. J gave up 4 bases and V 8 bases, and 2 bases lay outside the gene matches. This CDR3 region has 12 residues. CDR1 and CDR2 (germline): SGHTA, FQGNSA. CDR3 amino acids: CASDRGPDTQYF. CDR3 nucleotide sequence: TGTGCCAGCGACAGGGGACCAGATACGCAGTATTTT.

This clonotype came up a few times. The gene calls are TRBV10-3 and TRBJ2-3, with unresolved D. The V end was cut by 5 bases, the J end by 2 bases, with 5 bases between. The germline CDR1 and CDR2 sequences are ENHRY and SYGVKD. The CDR3 is 12 residues long. The CDR3 nucleotides are TGTGCCATCAGTACTATCACAGATACGCAGTATTTT. Translated, it gives CAISTITDTQYF.

Written as DNA, the CDR3 is TGCGCCAGCAGCCCGGGACTAGCGGGTGTAAACAATGAGCAGTTCTTC. The encoded protein is CASSPGLAGVNNEQFF. J is TRBJ2-1 and V is TRBV5-1; 12 positions match TRBD2. CDR3 size: 16 residues. J gave up 5 bases and V 4 bases, and 7 bases lay outside the gene matches. Germline V gene data show CDR1 as SGHRS and CDR2 as YFSETQ.

The chain carries TRBV5-1 and TRBJ1-5; 7 nucleotides match TRBD1. The CDR3 consists of 16 residues. Germline CDR1 SGHRS, CDR2 YFSETQ. Trimming removed 0 bases from V and 3 bases from J; junction bases left unmatched: 6. CDR3 bases: TGCGCCAGCAGCTTGGCCGGGGACAGAGACAATCAGCCCCAGCATTTT. This sequence encodes CASSLAGDRDNQPQHF.

This clonotype has ten or more counts. The chain carries TRBV28 and TRBJ1-1; D is possibly TRBD1 (6 bases). The CDR3 is 15 residues long. Germline CDR1 MDHEN, CDR2 SYDVKM. The V end was cut by 4 bases, the J end by 10 bases, with 22 bases between. Here the CDR3 DNA reads TGTGCCAGCAGTTATCCCTGGGCGGCAGGGGTCGTAGCTTTCTTT. It encodes CASSYPWAAGVVAFF. Full variable domain (rest looked up from reference TRBV28 and TRBJ1-1): DVKVTQSSRYLVKRTGEKVFLECVQDMDHENMFWYRQDPGLGLRLIYFSYDVKMKEKGDIPEGYSVSREKKERFSLILESASTNQTSMYLCASSYPWAAGVVAFFGQGTRLTVV.

J is TRBJ2-1 and V is TRBV19, with 9 nucleotides matching TRBD1. The germline CDR1 and CDR2 sequences are LNHDA and SQIVND (reference sequence). V trimming: 6 bases; J trimming: 5 bases; junction bases outside the gene matches: 2. The CDR3 spans 13 residues. CDR3 sequence reads: CASRGQGNNEQFF. The CDR3 DNA reads TGTGCCAGTAGGGGACAGGGTAACAATGAGCAGTTCTTC.

This clonotype was counted many times. The CDR3 sequence: CASSLYGGFDEKLFF. DNA for the CDR3: TGTGCCAGCAGCTTATATGGAGGGTTTGATGAAAAACTGTTTTTT. This chain joins TRBV7-2 and TRBJ1-4; D remains ambiguous. This CDR3 is built from 15 residues. Trimming stripped 2 bases from V and 6 bases from J, with 13 bases between. Germline-derived CDR1 and CDR2 are SGHTA and FQGNSA.

This clonotype was seen repeatedly, ten times or more. V usage is TRBV7-2 and J usage is TRBJ2-7, with 8 nucleotides matching TRBD2. Germline trimming cut 5 bases from V and 4 bases from J; bases unmatched to any gene: 7. The germline CDR1 and CDR2 sequences are SGHTA and FQGNSA. This CDR3 spans 14 amino acids. Here the CDR3 reads CASSLSGVIYEQYF. The CDR3 DNA is TGTGCCAGCAGCCTTAGCGGGGTTATTTACGAGCAGTACTTC.

This clonotype is medium-sized in the sample. The chain couples TRBV7-2 to TRBJ2-7, with 8 bases aligning to TRBD1. The CDR3 spans 15 residues. V lost 3 bases to trimming and J lost 2 bases; unmatched junction nucleotides: 6. Germline values: CDR1 SGHTA, CDR2 FQGNSA. The DNA for the CDR3 is TGTGCCAGCAGCTTCACCGGGACAGGACCCTACGAGCAGTACTTC. It yields the protein CASSFTGTGPYEQYF.

The rearrangement joins TRBV18 to TRBJ1-1, with 8 positions matching TRBD1. From germline, CDR1 is KGHSH and CDR2 LQKENI. V trimming: 3 bases; J trimming: 5 bases; junction bases outside the gene matches: 11. This CDR3 has 16 residues. The CDR3 reads CASSPQRTGIYTEAFF. The CDR3 DNA is TGTGCCAGCTCACCGCAAAGGACAGGGATTTATACTGAAGCTTTCTTT.

The CDR3 sequence: CSVEGPRLTGSWEHGANVLTF. The CDR3 DNA reads TGCAGCGTTGAAGGTCCGAGACTGACAGGAAGTTGGGAACATGGGGCCAACGTCCTGACTTTC. The genes are TRBV29-1 and TRBJ2-6; D possibly corresponds to TRBD1 (6 bases). The germline gives CDR1 SQVTM, CDR2 ANQGSEA. The CDR3 runs to 21 residues. The germline V and J ends were trimmed by 1 base and 3 bases, with 28 bases remaining between them.

The chain joins TRBV29-1 to TRBJ2-7; 8 bases are a match to TRBD2. CDR1 and CDR2 from the germline V gene are SQVTM and ANQGSEA. The CDR3 loop spans 21 amino acids. The J segment lost 5 bases and the V segment lost 7 bases, leaving 34 bases of the junction unmatched. The CDR3 DNA reads TGCAGCGGAGTTATTTGGGAGTCTAGTCCTTCCGGGACTAGGGATGTCCACGAGCAGTACTTC. Amino acids: CSGVIWESSPSGTRDVHEQYF.

The chain joins TRBV2 to TRBJ2-7, with 8 bases identical to TRBD1. Trimming at V came to 3 bases and at J to 5 bases, leaving 6 bases not matched to a gene. Germline CDR1 is SNHLY and CDR2 is FYNNEI. The CDR3 is 14 amino acids. As DNA, the CDR3 is TGTGCCAGCAGTGATCCAGGGGGCGTTGACGAGCAGTACGTC. This translates into CASSDPGGVDEQYV.

The chain carries TRBV7-6 and TRBJ1-2; 7 bases map to TRBD1. The ends lost 5 bases at V and 6 bases at J; junction bases unmatched: 9. Germline CDR1 is SGHVS and CDR2 is FNYEAQ. This CDR3 comprises 14 residues. CDR3 DNA: TGTGCCAGCAGCCCGGGACAGAAGGTCCATGGCTACACCTTC. This sequence encodes CASSPGQKVHGYTF.

There are a few counts of this clonotype. J is TRBJ1-2 and V is TRBV12-3 or TRBV12-4; TRBD1 agrees at 7 bases. CDR3 length: 14 residues. Unmatched junction bases numbered 11, after V lost 8 bases and J lost 5 bases. CDR3 sequence reads: CASRDSRQRYGYTF. CDR3 DNA: TGTGCCAGCCGGGACAGCCGGCAGAGGTATGGCTACACCTTC.

The gene calls are TRBV11-2 and TRBJ2-7; 11 bases match TRBD2. This CDR3 has 17 amino acids. Unmatched junction bases numbered 11, after V lost 4 bases and J lost 3 bases. CDR1 and CDR2 from the germline V gene are SGHAT and FQNNGV. The CDR3 coding sequence is TGTGCCAGCAGCTCTTCTAGCGGGAGGCCTCCCATCTACGAGCAGTACTTC. Its translation: CASSSSSGRPPIYEQYF. The full variable domain, with the rest looked up from reference TRBV11-2 and TRBJ2-7, is EAGVAQSPRYKIIEKRQSVAFWCNPISGHATLYWYQQILGQGPKLLIQFQNNGVVDDSQLPKDRFSAERLKGVDSTLKIQPAKLEDSAVYLCASSSSSGRPPIYEQYFGPGTRLTVT.

This clonotype was seen only a few times. The chain links TRBV10-3 to TRBJ1-5; weak D call: TRBD1 (6 bases). The CDR3 length is 15 residues. Germline values: CDR1 ENHRY, CDR2 SYGVKD. V lost 2 bases, J lost 0 bases, and 8 bases lay in between. CDR3 sequence reads: CAISERGPSNQPQHF. The DNA for the CDR3 is TGTGCCATCAGTGAGCGGGGGCCTAGCAATCAGCCCCAGCATTTT.

This clonotype appeared many times. The chain joins TRBV2 to TRBJ1-2, with 9 bases lining up with TRBD1. The CDR3 sequence is 13 residues long. Per the germline V gene, CDR1 is SNHLY and CDR2 is FYNNEI. J was trimmed by 5 bases and V by 6 bases; bases with no gene match: 4. The CDR3 reads CASRPGTGYGYTF. CDR3 coding DNA: TGTGCCAGCAGACCCGGGACAGGGTATGGCTACACCTTC.